Many counts were recorded for the clone carrying this T cell receptor (beta chain). Its antigen is not known. This CDR3 has 15 residues. After removal of 6 bases from V and 7 bases from J, the junction contained 7 bases not matched to a gene. Germline V CDR1 and CDR2: MNHEY, SVGEGT. The record originates from a study of CD8 T cells in ankylosing spondylitis. Study-level results: Reported data indicate significant enrichment of disease-linked clones within matched ankylosing spondylitis synovial fluid. Disease-linked clones bore a CD8+ phenotype, appearing relatively rarely in peripheral blood. In the blood and synovial fluid of reactive arthritis, some motif variants had been previously reported. Ankylosing spondylitis blood appeared to carry a characteristic TCR beta motif of several highly homologous variants.

As the method for making TCR beta libraries, quantitative 5'-RACE with molecular barcodes was used. TCRdb called the 5' RACE reads again in MiXCR, with one record for every CDR3 protein. The table has under 550,000 distinct CDR3 sequences, roughly 27% seen once. The clonotype was recovered from a male donor with ankylosing spondylitis. Sample: blood, either unsorted or a sorted T cell fraction (not recorded which). The chain employs TRBV6-2 or TRBV6-3 and TRBJ2-1; 12 nucleotides align to TRBD2. DNA of the CDR3: TGTGCCAGCAGCCACCTAGCGGGAGGGCCTAATGAGCAGTTCTTC. This sequence encodes CASSHLAGGPNEQFF.